One and the same sample provided the 22 T cell receptor beta chains below, sequenced in a study of shared clonotypes between healthy human individuals. Clones were sequenced by immunoSEQ multiplex PCR, and TCRdb holds only the in-frame ones, with some missing. Here the sample spans fewer than 200,000 clones, 60% to 75% being singletons. The specimen was memory CD4+ T cells sorted from blood. Specified subset: CD45RA-negative fraction. These receptors all stem from a man aged 25-45 years in good health.

The chain is built from TRBV5-1 and TRBJ2-7, with TRBD1 as a possible D gene (6 bases). CDR3 length: 15 amino acids. Germline V CDR1 and CDR2: SGHRS, YFSETQ. Between the trimmed V and J ends, which lost 0 bases and 3 bases, there was a span of 13 bases. CDR3: CASSLGLTGFYEQYF. CDR3 DNA sequence: TGCGCCAGCAGCTTGGGCCTAACAGGGTTCTACGAGCAGTACTTC.

A few counts support this clone. V usage is TRBV20-1 and J usage is TRBJ2-7, with 10 bases aligning to TRBD2. In germline, CDR1 is DFQATT, CDR2 SNEGSKA (reference sequence). The ends lost 4 bases at V and 6 bases at J; junction bases unmatched: 0. CDR3 size: 11 residues. The CDR3 DNA reads TGCAGTGCTACTAGCGGGAGCGAGCAGTACTTC. This gives the protein CSATSGSEQYF.

In its sample, this clone was seen a few times. V and J are TRBV5-4 and TRBJ2-1; D is perhaps TRBD2 (6 bases). Germline values: CDR1 SGHNT, CDR2 YYREEE (reference sequence). V gave up 0 bases and J gave up 6 bases, with 10 bases separating them. The CDR3 has 14 amino acids. CDR3 DNA: TGTGCCAGCAGCTTGGCAGGGACTCCCAATGAGCAGTTCTTC. Translation gives CASSLAGTPNEQFF.

The gene calls are TRBV6-5 and TRBJ2-5; the match to TRBD1 covers 8 bases. Germline CDR1 MNHEY, CDR2 SVGAGI. J gave up 7 bases and V 7 bases, and 14 bases lay outside the gene matches. CDR3 size: 15 residues. Here the CDR3 DNA reads TGTGCCAGCACCCCCGACAGGGGTCGGCAGATGACCCAGTACTTC. Encoded protein: CASTPDRGRQMTQYF.

This clone has only a few counts. The V call is TRBV2, the J call TRBJ2-2, with 9 bases matching TRBD2. Trimming removed 6 bases from V and 1 base from J; junction bases left unmatched: 3. This CDR3 has 15 residues. Germline V gene sequence: CDR1 SNHLY, CDR2 FYNNEI. CDR3 in amino acids: CASRQLAGNTGELFF. CDR3 nucleotides: TGTGCCAGCAGACAACTAGCGGGGAACACCGGGGAGCTGTTTTTT.

The V gene is TRBV30, the J gene TRBJ2-2; weak D call: TRBD1 (6 bases). CDR1 is GTSNPN, CDR2 SVGIG, per germline (reference sequence). The ends were cut back, 0 bases at V and 5 bases at J, with 7 bases in the middle. This CDR3 has 13 amino acids. CDR3 amino acids: CAWSVGGTGELFF. The CDR3 region has the DNA TGTGCCTGGAGTGTAGGGGGAACCGGGGAGCTGTTTTTT.

The chain carries TRBV11-2 and TRBJ1-4; a possible D gene is TRBD1 (5 bases). The CDR3 runs 17 residues. V lost 2 bases to trimming and J lost 0 bases, with 13 bases between them. Per germline, CDR1 SGHAT and CDR2 FQNNGV. The chain's CDR3 is CASSLPLRGPTNEKLFF. CDR3 nucleotide sequence: TGTGCCAGCAGCTTACCCTTGAGGGGTCCAACTAATGAAAAACTGTTTTTT.

The chain couples TRBV7-6 to TRBJ2-1, with TRBD2 identical over 7 bases. The CDR3 covers 16 residues. Germline-derived CDR1 and CDR2 are SGHVS and FNYEAQ. Unmatched junction bases numbered 12, after V lost 5 bases and J lost 5 bases. This chain's CDR3 is CASSHTRASGDNEQFF. In DNA form, the CDR3 reads TGTGCCAGCAGCCATACCCGGGCTAGCGGAGACAATGAGCAGTTCTTC. Filled out from reference TRBV7-6 and TRBJ2-1, the complete variable domain reads GAGVSQSPRYKVTKRGQDVALRCDPISGHVSLYWYRQALGQGPEFLTYFNYEAQQDKSGLPNDRFSAERPEGSISTLTIQRTEQRDSAMYRCASSHTRASGDNEQFFGPGTRLTVL.

This clone came up a few times. This chain connects TRBV12-5 to TRBJ1-2; TRBD1 agrees at 9 bases. The germline CDR1 and CDR2 sequences are LGHNT and FRNRAP. This CDR3 is built from 15 residues. The junction had 9 bases not matched to a gene; V was cut back by 6 bases and J by 4 bases. DNA of the CDR3: TGTGCTAGTGGGGGTGGGACAGGGACCCCCTATGGCTACACCTTC. As protein: CASGGGTGTPYGYTF.

In its sample, this clone was seen once. The DNA for the CDR3 is TGTGCCAGCCGGGACTCTAGATCTTACGAGCAGTACTTC. Translating gives CASRDSRSYEQYF. V gene TRBV6-5 combines with J gene TRBJ2-7, with D perhaps TRBD2 (6 bases). Deletions cut 8 bases from V and 4 bases from J, with 15 bases between. Germline loops: CDR1 MNHEY, CDR2 SVGAGI. The CDR3 has 13 amino acids.

This clone occurred many times. The chain is built from TRBV9 and TRBJ2-7; 10 nucleotides match TRBD1. Germline V gene lookup returns CDR1 SGDLS and CDR2 YYNGEE. Trimming took 4 bases from V and 8 from J; bases not matched to a gene: 12. This CDR3 comprises 15 residues. The CDR3: CASSPPGQGWLKQYF. The CDR3, as DNA: TGTGCCAGCAGCCCCCCGGGACAGGGGTGGCTGAAGCAGTACTTC.

This clone has a count of ten or more. The rearrangement joins TRBV6-5 to TRBJ2-7, with TRBD2 identical over 7 bases. The CDR3 covers 15 residues. Germline-derived CDR1 and CDR2 are MNHEY and SVGAGI. V was clipped by 6 bases and J by 2 bases; unmatched bases: 10. The CDR3 region has the DNA TGTGCCAGCAGCCCTGGGGGGGGAACACCCTACGAGCAGTACTTC. Translation gives CASSPGGGTPYEQYF.

V gene TRBV5-6 combines with J gene TRBJ2-3, with D unclear. The CDR3 has 13 amino acids. The germline V and J ends were trimmed by 0 bases and 4 bases, with 6 bases remaining between them. CDR1 and CDR2 (germline): SGHDT, YYEEEE. CDR3: CASSLGTSDTQYF. The CDR3 DNA reads as TGTGCCAGCAGCTTGGGTACCTCAGATACGCAGTATTTT. Complete variable domain (other parts from reference TRBV5-6 and TRBJ2-3): DAGVTQSPTHLIKTRGQQVTLRCSPKSGHDTVSWYQQALGQGPQFIFQYYEEEERQRGNFPDRFSGHQFPNYSSELNVNALLLGDSALYLCASSLGTSDTQYFGPGTRLTVL.

The chain is built from TRBV18 and TRBJ2-1; perhaps TRBD1 as D (5 bases). The germline V gene has CDR1 KGHSH and CDR2 LQKENI. V was clipped by 5 bases and J by 5 bases, with 10 bases between them. The CDR3 spans 13 residues. The CDR3 nucleotides are TGTGCCAGCTCAAGGGGTAAGGACAATGAGCAGTTCTTC. It specifies CASSRGKDNEQFF.

The rearrangement joins TRBV30 to TRBJ2-1, with D uncertain. Germline V gene data show CDR1 as GTSNPN and CDR2 as SVGIG (reference sequence). There are 11 residues in the CDR3. Trimming stripped 1 base from V and 6 bases from J, with 4 bases between. CDR3 amino acids: CAWSEANEQFF. The CDR3 nucleotides are TGTGCCTGGAGTGAGGCCAATGAGCAGTTCTTC.

The chain links TRBV5-4 to TRBJ2-5, with a tentative D call TRBD2 (7 bases). The CDR3 has 15 residues. Germline V lookup: CDR1 SGHNT, CDR2 YYREEE (reference sequence). Between the trimmed V and J ends, which lost 0 bases and 5 bases, there was a span of 14 bases. CDR3 sequence reads: CASSLAVGGGETQYF. The CDR3 DNA reads as TGTGCCAGCAGCTTGGCCGTAGGGGGGGGTGAGACCCAGTACTTC.

The gene calls are TRBV28 and TRBJ2-1; a weak D match, TRBD2 (5 bases). Between the trimmed V and J ends, which lost 3 bases and 8 bases, there was a span of 11 bases. The CDR3 totals 13 residues. Germline CDR1 and CDR2: MDHEN and SYDVKM. In DNA, the CDR3 is TGTGCCAGCAGTTTCTCGCCGGGGTATGAGCAGTTCTTC. Protein product: CASSFSPGYEQFF.

There are a few counts of this clone. The chain couples TRBV7-2 to TRBJ2-7; 9 bases agree with TRBD2. This CDR3 region has 15 residues. V was pared by 5 bases and J by 5 bases, with 10 bases of the junction left unmatched. Looked up from germline, CDR1 is SGHTA and CDR2 is FQGNSA. Written as DNA, the CDR3 is TGTGCCAGCAGCCTAGGGCCTAGCGGGGCGAACGAGCAGTACTTC. The encoded protein is CASSLGPSGANEQYF.

This clone was seen many times. The V call is TRBV11-2, the J call TRBJ2-1; tentative D call: TRBD2 (5 bases). Germline-derived CDR1 and CDR2 are SGHAT and FQNNGV. Trimming left V 0 bases short and J 0 bases short, with 6 bases between. The length of the CDR3 is 15 residues. This chain's CDR3 is CASSLDRDSYNEQFF. CDR3 DNA sequence: TGTGCCAGCAGCTTAGATCGGGACTCCTACAATGAGCAGTTCTTC.

This clone was picked up a small number of times. The chain links TRBV6-5 to TRBJ2-2; 8 bases map to TRBD2. The CDR3 spans 15 residues. Germline V gene sequence: CDR1 MNHEY, CDR2 SVGAGI. V shed 4 bases, J shed 6 bases, and the junction held 7 bases outside the gene matches. CDR3 DNA sequence: TGTGCCAGCAGTTGGGGACTAGGTACTGCCGGGGAGCTGTTTTTT. This codes for CASSWGLGTAGELFF.

The chain carries TRBV5-1 and TRBJ2-5; 15 positions agree with TRBD2. Germline CDR1 is SGHRS and CDR2 is YFSETQ. CDR3 length: 16 residues. After removal of 4 bases from V and 5 bases from J, the junction contained 6 bases not matched to a gene. CDR3 DNA: TGCGCCAGCAGCCGGGGACTAGCGGGAGGCCGGGAGACCCAGTACTTC. Translation: CASSRGLAGGRETQYF.

The rearrangement joins TRBV1 to TRBJ2-1; TRBD2 is the table's D call, not checked against the DNA. TRBV1 constitutes a pseudogene. CDR3 length equals 16 residues. DNA for the CDR3: TGCACCAGCAGCCAAGAAGGGGGGGGGACCTACAATGAGCAGTTCTTC. Protein: CTSSQEGGGTYNEQFF.